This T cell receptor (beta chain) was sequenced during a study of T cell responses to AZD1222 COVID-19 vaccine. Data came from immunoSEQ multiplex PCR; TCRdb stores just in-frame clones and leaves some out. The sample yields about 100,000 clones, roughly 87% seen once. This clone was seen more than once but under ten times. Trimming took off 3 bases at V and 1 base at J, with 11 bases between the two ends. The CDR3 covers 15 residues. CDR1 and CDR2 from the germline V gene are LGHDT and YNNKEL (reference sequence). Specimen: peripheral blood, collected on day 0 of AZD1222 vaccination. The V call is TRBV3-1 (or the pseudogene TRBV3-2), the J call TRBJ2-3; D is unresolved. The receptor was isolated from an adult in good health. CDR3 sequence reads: CASSHFSSGTDTQYF. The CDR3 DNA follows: TGTGCCAGCAGCCACTTTTCTTCGGGCACAGATACGCAGTATTTT.